The 3 T cell receptor beta chains listed next were all sequenced from one sample in a study of CD8 T cells in ankylosing spondylitis. TCRdb itself ran the 5' RACE reads through MiXCR, one entry per CDR3 protein. This sample carries 200,000 to 300,000 distinct CDR3 sequences, 8% to 9.5% of them seen once, and the ten largest clones take 6.5% to 7%. Material for sequencing was blood, either unsorted or a sorted T cell fraction (not recorded which). All receptors come from a male donor with ankylosing spondylitis or in good health (not recorded which).

This clonotype occurred many times. V and J are TRBV12-3 or TRBV12-4 and TRBJ1-6; D gene ambiguous. This CDR3 has 17 amino acids. V was cut by 3 bases and J by 7 bases, with 19 bases left in between. CDR3 DNA sequence: TGTGCCAGCAGTTTCATCTGGGGAGGGAGAGAGAATTCACCCCTCCACTTT. Translated, it gives CASSFIWGGRENSPLHF.

This clonotype was seen many times. V gene TRBV6-1 combines with J gene TRBJ1-5; D is unresolved. Germline CDR1 and CDR2: MNHNS and SASEGT. With 4 bases removed from V and 9 bases from J, the gap between germline ends came to 25 bases. This CDR3 has 17 residues. CDR3 coding DNA: TGTGCCAGCAGTGGCGATCCTCCAGGCTCCGATGTAATGCCCCAGCATTTT. As protein: CASSGDPPGSDVMPQHF.

This clonotype appeared a few times. The genes are TRBV10-2 and TRBJ2-2, with 9 bases identical to TRBD1. This CDR3 region has 16 residues. Trimming cost V 6 bases and J 2 bases; bases outside gene matches: 7. Looked up from germline, CDR1 is WSHSY and CDR2 is SAAADI. The CDR3 nucleotides are TGCGCCAGCAGCGAAATGGGACAGGGAAACACCGGGGAGCTGTTTTTT. The encoded protein is CASSEMGQGNTGELFF.